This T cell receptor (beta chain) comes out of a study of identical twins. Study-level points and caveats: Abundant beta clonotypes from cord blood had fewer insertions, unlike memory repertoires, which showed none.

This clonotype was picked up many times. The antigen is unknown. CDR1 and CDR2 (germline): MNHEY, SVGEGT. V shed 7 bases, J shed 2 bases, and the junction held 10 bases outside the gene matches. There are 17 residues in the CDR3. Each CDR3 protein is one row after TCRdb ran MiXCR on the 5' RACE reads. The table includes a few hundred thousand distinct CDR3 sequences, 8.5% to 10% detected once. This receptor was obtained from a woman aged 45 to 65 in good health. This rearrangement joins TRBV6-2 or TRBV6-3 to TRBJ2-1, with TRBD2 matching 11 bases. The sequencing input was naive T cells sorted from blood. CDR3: CASTQRGSGRAYNEQFF. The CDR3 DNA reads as TGTGCCAGCACCCAACGGGGTAGCGGGAGGGCCTACAATGAGCAGTTCTTC.